This T cell receptor (beta chain) was documented in a study of blood T cell repertoires in COVID-19. Study-level background: Researchers got acute and convalescent COVID-19 samples from the United States, Italy and Spain.

Per the study methods: Reference gene primer amplification gave estimated nucleated cell counts. This table comes from immunoSEQ multiplex PCR, and its TCRdb copy is limited to in-frame clones, with some not included. Clonal size and the V and J genes are those of that table, whereas D and trimming came from the DNA. The sample has 150,000 to 200,000 clones, about 70% seen once. CDR1 and CDR2 from the germline V gene are KGHSH and LQKENI. Trimming cost V 4 bases and J 0 bases, with 20 bases left between them. The CDR3 covers 18 residues. This clonotype originated in a woman between 50 and 59 years old with active or convalescent COVID-19. The chain employs TRBV18 and TRBJ2-3, with TRBD1 as a possible D gene (6 bases). The sequencing sample was made of peripheral blood. CDR3 coding DNA: TGTGCCAGCTCACTACTCTCGCGCCAGGGGTCTAGCACAGATACGCAGTATTTT. It specifies CASSLLSRQGSSTDTQYF.